This T cell receptor beta chain was captured in a study of cytomegalovirus exposure and HLA in healthy donors. Note on this clone: Its matching antigen is unknown.

Study conclusions and caveats: Among TCR beta chains, those listed as cytomegalovirus-associated numbered some 160. As was reported, the classifier diagnosed cytomegalovirus status with high specificity and sensitivity.

Data came from immunoSEQ multiplex PCR; TCRdb stores just in-frame clones and leaves some out. In the table there are about 310,000 clones, 88% of which are singletons. The J segment lost 4 bases and the V segment lost 2 bases, leaving 4 bases of the junction unmatched. From germline, CDR1 is MNHEY and CDR2 SVGAGI. The CDR3 has 15 residues. The chain carries TRBV6-5 and TRBJ1-2; 10 nucleotides agree with TRBD1. This receptor was identified in a man aged 25-45 years in good health and CMV-seronegative. The specimen sequenced was PBMCs. This CDR3 reads CASSYRDRGLYGYTF. The CDR3 DNA is TGTGCCAGCAGTTACCGGGACAGGGGACTCTATGGCTACACCTTC.